The 10 T cell receptor beta chains below were found in one sample sequenced in a study of identical twins. TCRdb processed the 5' RACE reads anew with MiXCR; each CDR3 protein has one entry. This table holds 250,000 to 300,000 distinct CDR3 sequences, roughly 9.8% found once. A further study also used this sample, focusing on yellow fever vaccine responses in identical twins.

The sample taken for sequencing was CD8+ T cells sorted from blood. The source of these receptors is a woman between 18 and 29 years old in good health.

V usage is TRBV3-1 and J usage is TRBJ2-1, with D hard to call. The CDR3 has 17 residues. V lost 4 bases and J 4 bases, leaving 20 bases between the germline ends. Germline CDR1 LGHDT, CDR2 YNNKEL (reference sequence). This CDR3 reads CASSLFVGGGVYNEQFF. The CDR3 DNA sequence: TGTGCCAGCAGCCTGTTCGTGGGTGGTGGGGTTTACAATGAGCAGTTCTTC.

This clonotype appeared a few times. V is TRBV18 and J is TRBJ2-7; D gene ambiguous. Germline assignment: CDR1 KGHSH and CDR2 LQKENI. This CDR3 is built from 14 residues. The ends were cut back, 2 bases at V and 0 bases at J, with 8 bases in the middle. This CDR3 is CASSPKVVSYEQYF. The DNA for the CDR3 is TGTGCCAGCTCACCAAAGGTAGTCTCCTACGAGCAGTACTTC.

This chain links TRBV10-3 with TRBJ2-1, with TRBD1 matching 10 bases. CDR3 length equals 15 residues. Germline-derived CDR1 and CDR2 are ENHRY and SYGVKD. Trimming at V came to 4 bases and at J to 4 bases, leaving 4 bases not matched to a gene. CDR3 in amino acids: CAISALDRGYNEQFF. CDR3 bases: TGTGCCATCAGTGCTTTGGACAGGGGGTACAATGAGCAGTTCTTC.

This clonotype was counted at least ten times. The V call is TRBV7-9, the J call TRBJ1-2; the match to TRBD1 covers 8 bases. The V gene's germline CDR1 is SEHNR and CDR2 FQNEAQ (reference sequence). J was trimmed by 5 bases and V by 5 bases; bases with no gene match: 10. CDR3 length: 15 residues. CDR3 sequence: CASSRGQGRGYGYTF. The CDR3 DNA reads as TGTGCCAGCAGCCGCGGACAGGGAAGAGGGTATGGCTACACCTTC.

This chain connects TRBV11-2 to TRBJ1-4; 7 bases match TRBD1. The CDR3 totals 13 residues. Germline V CDR1 and CDR2: SGHAT, FQNNGV. The V gene end was trimmed by 8 bases and the J gene end by 2 bases; junction bases not matched to a gene: 2. The chain's CDR3 is CASQGGTNEKLFF. The CDR3, as DNA: TGTGCCAGCCAAGGGGGCACTAATGAAAAACTGTTTTTT.

The chain carries TRBV29-1 and TRBJ2-7; unclear D gene. The CDR3 runs to 13 residues. Deletions cut 2 bases from V and 0 bases from J, with 8 bases between. From germline, CDR1 is SQVTM and CDR2 ANQGSEA. The DNA for the CDR3 is TGCAGCGTTGAAACCGTTAACTCCTACGAGCAGTACTTC. It yields the protein CSVETVNSYEQYF.

A few counts support this clonotype. This chain links TRBV3-1 with TRBJ2-5; a possible D gene is TRBD1 (6 bases). The germline gives CDR1 LGHDT, CDR2 YNNKEL (reference sequence). The CDR3 runs 15 residues. V lost 0 bases and J lost 3, with 11 bases in between. The CDR3 nucleotides are TGTGCCAGCAGCCAAGATTCAAGGGACAAAGAGACCCAGTACTTC. Translated: CASSQDSRDKETQYF.

V gene TRBV24-1 combines with J gene TRBJ1-2; D may be TRBD1 (5 bases). Deletions cut 9 bases from V and 6 bases from J, with 16 bases between. Germline CDR1 is KGHDR and CDR2 is SFDVKD. This CDR3 has 13 residues. The CDR3 spells CATGDHNTNGYTF. The CDR3 region has the DNA TGTGCCACCGGGGACCATAACACCAATGGCTACACCTTC.

In its sample, this clonotype was seen a few times. The chain joins TRBV28 to TRBJ2-1; D possibly matches TRBD1 or TRBD2 (5 bases each). The CDR3 runs to 11 residues. The germline V gene has CDR1 MDHEN and CDR2 SYDVKM. Trimming cost V 5 bases and J 11 bases, with 10 bases left between them. In DNA, the CDR3 is TGTGCCAGCAGTCCCAGGGAGAAGCAGTTCTTC. Protein: CASSPREKQFF.

As concerns this clonotype: Germline and junction disagree at one end, which may indicate a read error. The rearrangement joins TRBV27 to TRBJ1-5, with TRBD1 matching over 7 bases. The germline V gene encodes CDR1 MNHEY and CDR2 SMNVEV (reference sequence). The CDR3 contains 14 residues. The CDR3 DNA follows: TGTGCCAGCAGCCACAGGGGTGGCAATAAGCCCCAGCATTTT. Protein: CASSHRGGNKPQHF.